This T cell receptor beta chain was documented in a study of T cell responses to AZD1222 COVID-19 vaccine. CDR1 is SGHDT and CDR2 is YYEEEE in the germline V gene. V shed 4 bases and J 0 bases; nucleotides not matched to a gene: 5. The CDR3 has 15 residues. Assay used: immunoSEQ multiplex PCR; TCRdb lists only in-frame clones, some missing. Of approximately 89,000 clones in the sample, about 88% were seen once. This sequence was found in an adult in good health. Material: peripheral blood, obtained on day 0 of AZD1222 vaccination. This chain uses TRBV5-6 with TRBJ1-2; 8 bases map to TRBD1. This chain's CDR3 is CASSGTGGANYGYTF. In DNA, the CDR3 is TGTGCCAGCAGCGGAACAGGGGGTGCTAACTATGGCTACACCTTC. The variable domain in full, completed from reference TRBV5-6 and TRBJ1-2, reads DAGVTQSPTHLIKTRGQQVTLRCSPKSGHDTVSWYQQALGQGPQFIFQYYEEEERQRGNFPDRFSGHQFPNYSSELNVNALLLGDSALYLCASSGTGGANYGYTFGSGTRLTVV.